This T cell receptor beta chain appears in the sequencing data of a study of CD4 T cells in relation to SARS-CoV-2 and coronaviruses. Study-wide background: ViraFEST: approximately 10-day antigen culture of PBMCs, then TCR beta CDR3 sequencing. Shared crossreactive spike epitopes were mapped to their HLA restriction.

A word on this clone: The antigen remains unidentified.

The unexposed donors gave CD4+ T cells in about 2011-2018, prior to COVID-19. Isolation of CD4+ T cells took place after around eleven days in culture. Unexposed-donor CD4+ T cells were probed with SARS-CoV-2 S/N and four cold-coronavirus spikes, cells permitting. From germline, CDR1 is KGHSH and CDR2 LQKENI. The junction had 13 bases not matched to a gene; V was cut back by 0 bases and J by 3 bases. The CDR3 sequence is 19 residues long. Profiling relied on immunoSEQ multiplex PCR, and the TCRdb table lists in-frame clones only, not all of them. The table shows about 29,000 clones, with around 79% occurring only once.

The TCR was taken from a human donor in good health. The source material was CD4+ T cells from PBMCs, cultured in vitro. The rearrangement links TRBV18 to TRBJ2-1; TRBD2 matches 8 bases. CDR3 coding DNA: TGTGCCAGCTCACCACCAACTCTACGAGCGGGAGAGGTCTACAATGAGCAGTTCTTC. Its translation: CASSPPTLRAGEVYNEQFF.